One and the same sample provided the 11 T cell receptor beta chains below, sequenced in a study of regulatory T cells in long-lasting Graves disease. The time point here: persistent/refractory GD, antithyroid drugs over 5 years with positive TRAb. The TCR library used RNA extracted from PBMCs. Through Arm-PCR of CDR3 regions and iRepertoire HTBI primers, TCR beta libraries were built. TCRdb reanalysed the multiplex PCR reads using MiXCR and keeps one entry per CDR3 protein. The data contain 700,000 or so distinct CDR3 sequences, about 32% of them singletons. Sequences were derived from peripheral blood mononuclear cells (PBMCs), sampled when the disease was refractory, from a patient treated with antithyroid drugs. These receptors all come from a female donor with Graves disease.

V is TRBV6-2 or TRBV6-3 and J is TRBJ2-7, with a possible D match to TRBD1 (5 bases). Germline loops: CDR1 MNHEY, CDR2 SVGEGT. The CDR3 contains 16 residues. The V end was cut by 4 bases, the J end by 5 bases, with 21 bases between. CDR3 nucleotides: TGTGCCAGCAGTTCCCCGTTCCCCAGGGCCCCCAACGAGCAGTACTTC. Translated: CASSSPFPRAPNEQYF.

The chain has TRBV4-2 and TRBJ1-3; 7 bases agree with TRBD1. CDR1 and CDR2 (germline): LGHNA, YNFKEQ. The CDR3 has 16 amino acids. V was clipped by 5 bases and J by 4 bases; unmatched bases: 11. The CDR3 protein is CASSFGTVVSGNTIYF. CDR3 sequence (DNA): TGTGCCAGCAGCTTCGGGACAGTCGTATCCGGAAACACCATATATTTT.

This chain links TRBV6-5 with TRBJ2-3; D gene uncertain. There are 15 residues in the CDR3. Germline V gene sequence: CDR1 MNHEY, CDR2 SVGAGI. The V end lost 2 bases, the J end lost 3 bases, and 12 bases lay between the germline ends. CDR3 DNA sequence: TGTGCCAGCAGTTACGAAGAGGTCTCTACAGATACGCAGTATTTT. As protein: CASSYEEVSTDTQYF.

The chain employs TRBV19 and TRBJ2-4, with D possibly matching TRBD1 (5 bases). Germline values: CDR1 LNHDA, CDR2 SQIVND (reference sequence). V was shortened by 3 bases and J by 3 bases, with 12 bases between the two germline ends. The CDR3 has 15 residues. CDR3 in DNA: TGTGCCAGTAGTATTACAGGTTTTGGCAAAAACATTCAGTACTTC. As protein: CASSITGFGKNIQYF.

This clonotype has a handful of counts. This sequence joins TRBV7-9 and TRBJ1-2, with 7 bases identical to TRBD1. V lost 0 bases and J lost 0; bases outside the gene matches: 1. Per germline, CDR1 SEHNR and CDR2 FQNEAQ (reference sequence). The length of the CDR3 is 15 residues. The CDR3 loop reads CASSLAGQSNYGYTF. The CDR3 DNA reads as TGTGCCAGCAGCTTAGCGGGACAGTCTAACTATGGCTACACCTTC. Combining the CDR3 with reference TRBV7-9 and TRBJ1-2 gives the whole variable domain DTGVSQNPRHKITKRGQNVTFRCDPISEHNRLYWYRQTLGQGPEFLTYFQNEAQLEKSRLLSDRFSAERPKGSFSTLEIQRTEQGDSAMYLCASSLAGQSNYGYTFGSGTRLTVV.

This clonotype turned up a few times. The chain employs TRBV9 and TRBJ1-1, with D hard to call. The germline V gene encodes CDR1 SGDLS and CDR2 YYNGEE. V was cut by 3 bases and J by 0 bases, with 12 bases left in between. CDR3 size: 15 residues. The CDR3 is CASSAYTVMNTEAFF. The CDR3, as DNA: TGTGCCAGCAGCGCTTACACAGTGATGAACACTGAAGCTTTCTTT.

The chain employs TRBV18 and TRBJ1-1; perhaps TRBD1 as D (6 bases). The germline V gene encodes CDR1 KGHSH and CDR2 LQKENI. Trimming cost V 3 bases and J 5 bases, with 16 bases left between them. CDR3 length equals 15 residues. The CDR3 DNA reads TGTGCCAGCTCACCTCCGAGGGGGTGGGAAACTGAAGCTTTCTTT. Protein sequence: CASSPPRGWETEAFF.

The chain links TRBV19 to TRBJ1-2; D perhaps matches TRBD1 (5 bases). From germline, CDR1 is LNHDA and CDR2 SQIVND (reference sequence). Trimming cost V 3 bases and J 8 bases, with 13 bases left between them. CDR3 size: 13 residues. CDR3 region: CASSIDSLLGYTF. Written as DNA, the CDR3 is TGTGCCAGTAGTATCGACAGTCTTCTCGGCTACACCTTC.

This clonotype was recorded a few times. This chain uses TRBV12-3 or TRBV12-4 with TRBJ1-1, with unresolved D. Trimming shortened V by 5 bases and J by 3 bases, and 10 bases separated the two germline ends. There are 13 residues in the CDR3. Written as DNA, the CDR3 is TGTGCCAGCAGTCTAGGGTCTTACACTGAAGCTTTCTTT. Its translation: CASSLGSYTEAFF.

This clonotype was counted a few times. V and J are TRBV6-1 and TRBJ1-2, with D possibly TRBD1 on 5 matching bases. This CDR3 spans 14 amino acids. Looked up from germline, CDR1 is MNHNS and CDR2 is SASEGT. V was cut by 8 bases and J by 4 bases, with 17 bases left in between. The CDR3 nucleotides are TGTGCCAGCCGGGGGATGTTGGCGGCCTATGGCTACACCTTC. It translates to CASRGMLAAYGYTF.

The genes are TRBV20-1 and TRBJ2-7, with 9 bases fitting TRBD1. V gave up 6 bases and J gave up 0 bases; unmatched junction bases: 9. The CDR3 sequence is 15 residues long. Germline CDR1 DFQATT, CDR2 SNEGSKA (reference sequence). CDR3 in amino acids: CSAKPGQGISYEQYF. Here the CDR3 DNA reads TGCAGTGCAAAACCGGGACAGGGAATCTCCTACGAGCAGTACTTC.